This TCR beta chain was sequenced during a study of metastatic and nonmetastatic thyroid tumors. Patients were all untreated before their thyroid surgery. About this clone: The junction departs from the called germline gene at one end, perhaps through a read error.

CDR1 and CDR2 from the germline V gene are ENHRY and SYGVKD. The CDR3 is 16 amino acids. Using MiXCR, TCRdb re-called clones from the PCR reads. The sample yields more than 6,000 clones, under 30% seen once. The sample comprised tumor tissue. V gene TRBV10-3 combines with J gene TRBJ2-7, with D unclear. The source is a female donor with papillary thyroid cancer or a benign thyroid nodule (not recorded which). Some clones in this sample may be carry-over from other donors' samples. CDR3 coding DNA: TGTGCCAGCAGTGAAAGTGGTGGGAAGATCTCGTACGAGCAGTACTTC. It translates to CASSESGGKISYEQYF.